These 31 T cell receptor beta chains were sequenced from one sample in a study of Graves' ophthalmopathy and Graves' hyperthyroidism. The study amplified TCR beta CDR3 regions using RNA transcripts. Amplification began with first-round RT-PCR using HTBI primers, then second-round multiplex PCR was performed. TCRdb independently ran MiXCR on the multiplex PCR reads; one entry per CDR3 protein. The sample has under 800,000 distinct CDR3 sequences, approximately 22% seen once. The sequencing input was peripheral blood. These receptors were taken from a woman younger than 35 with stable Graves' hyperthyroidism. Some clones in this sample may be carry-over from other donors' samples.

At least ten counts were recorded for this clonotype. The genes are TRBV29-1 and TRBJ1-1, with 7 bases matching TRBD1. With 7 bases clipped from V and 9 bases from J, the junction kept 8 bases outside the gene matches. The CDR3 is made up of 11 amino acids. The germline V gene has CDR1 SQVTM and CDR2 ANQGSEA. The CDR3 coding sequence is TGCAGCGGAGGACAGGAGAGGAAAGCTTTCTTT. Translating it yields CSGGQERKAFF.

This clonotype was found many times. CDR3 residues: CSVDGTGGYDGYTF. CDR3 DNA sequence: TGCAGCGTCGATGGGACAGGGGGCTACGATGGCTACACCTTC. V and J are TRBV29-1 and TRBJ1-2, with 12 bases lining up with TRBD1. V dropped 6 bases and J dropped 6; count of bases not matched to a gene: 8. The CDR3 is 14 residues long. Germline V gives CDR1 SQVTM, CDR2 ANQGSEA. The entire variable domain, with the rest obtained from reference TRBV29-1 and TRBJ1-2, is as follows: SAVISQKPSRDICQRGTSLTIQCQVDSQVTMMFWYRQQPGQSLTLIATANQGSEATYESGFVIDKFPISRPNLTFSTLTVSNMSPEDSSIYLCSVDGTGGYDGYTFGSGTRLTVV.

V and J are TRBV6-1 and TRBJ2-5; D is uncertain. V lost 6 bases, J lost 5 bases, and 7 bases lay in between. Germline CDR1 MNHNS, CDR2 SASEGT. This CDR3 has 11 amino acids. CDR3 nucleotides: TGTGCCAGCAGAGCCGCGGAGACCCAGTACTTC. Amino acids: CASRAAETQYF.

This clonotype was seen repeatedly, ten times or more. The chain combines TRBV6-1 with TRBJ2-7; unclear D gene. V lost 6 bases and J lost 4, with 16 bases in between. This CDR3 comprises 14 residues. In germline, CDR1 is MNHNS, CDR2 SASEGT. The CDR3 DNA reads as TGTGCCAGCAGCGGTGACTCTCCCCCTTACGAGCAGTACTTC. It specifies CASSGDSPPYEQYF.

This clonotype was counted many times. The chain has TRBV6-2 or TRBV6-3 and TRBJ2-6, with D unclear. The V end was cut by 3 bases, the J end by 0 bases, with 9 bases between. From germline, CDR1 is MNHEY and CDR2 SVGEGT. This CDR3 region has 16 residues. Here the CDR3 DNA reads TGTGCCAGCAGTTATCCTCATTTCTCTGGGGCCAACGTCCTGACTTTC. Its protein is CASSYPHFSGANVLTF.

This clonotype was detected only a few times. The chain combines TRBV6-1 with TRBJ1-1; TRBD1 might be the D (5 bases). V lost 7 bases to trimming and J lost 1 base, with 13 bases between them. This CDR3 has 14 residues. Per the germline V gene, CDR1 is MNHNS and CDR2 is SASEGT. CDR3 in amino acids: CASNRDGKNTEAFF. The CDR3 DNA is TGTGCCAGCAATAGGGACGGAAAGAACACTGAAGCTTTCTTT.

This clonotype has just a few counts. V is TRBV20-1 and J is TRBJ1-1; D gene ambiguous. Germline-derived CDR1 and CDR2 are DFQATT and SNEGSKA (reference sequence). This CDR3 has 15 amino acids. V lost 4 bases and J lost 6, with 21 bases in between. The CDR3 reads CSATSDKPMSAEAFF. CDR3 nucleotide sequence: TGCAGTGCTACGTCAGATAAACCCATGTCCGCTGAAGCTTTCTTT.

The count of this clonotype is one. The chain couples TRBV19 to TRBJ1-1; D uncertain. The germline V and J ends were trimmed by 3 bases and 2 bases, with 7 bases remaining between them. The germline gives CDR1 LNHDA, CDR2 SQIVND (reference sequence). There are 13 residues in the CDR3. CDR3 in DNA: TGTGCCAGTAGTATGGCCGACAACACTGAAGCTTTCTTT. Protein product: CASSMADNTEAFF.

This clonotype was detected many times. A much larger clone lies one base from this, so it may be a read error. The chain links TRBV6-4 to TRBJ1-6; D is possibly TRBD1 (5 bases). The CDR3 extends over 15 amino acids. In germline, CDR1 is MRHNA, CDR2 SNTAGT. DNA for the CDR3: TGTGCCGGCAGTGAGGCAGGGTCGTATGGTTCACCCCTCCACTTT. It codes for CAGSEAGSYGSPLHF.

The V gene is TRBV11-1, the J gene TRBJ2-2; D might be TRBD1 or TRBD2, each matching 5 bases. The germline V gene has CDR1 SGHAT and CDR2 FQDESV (reference sequence). The germline V and J ends were trimmed by 5 bases and 0 bases, with 22 bases remaining between them. The CDR3 has 19 residues. CDR3 residues: CASSPPWGSAHPNTGELFF. As DNA, the CDR3 is TGTGCCAGCAGCCCCCCTTGGGGGTCTGCGCACCCGAACACCGGGGAGCTGTTTTTT.

This clonotype was detected many times. The chain is built from TRBV12-3 or TRBV12-4 and TRBJ1-1; D unresolved. The length of the CDR3 is 13 residues. V was pared by 4 bases and J by 1 base, with 7 bases between. For the CDR3, the DNA is TGTGCCAGCAGTTACGACGGGAACACTGAAGCTTTCTTT. Amino acids: CASSYDGNTEAFF.

Many counts were recorded for this clonotype. The V call is TRBV11-2, the J call TRBJ2-7, with D possibly matching TRBD2 (5 bases). The CDR3 length is 15 residues. The germline V and J ends were trimmed by 0 bases and 4 bases, with 13 bases remaining between them. The germline V gene encodes CDR1 SGHAT and CDR2 FQNNGV. The CDR3 nucleotides are TGTGCCAGCAGCTTAGACGGGGTTCTTCCGTACGAGCAGTACTTC. Translated: CASSLDGVLPYEQYF. Based on the CDR3 plus reference TRBV11-2 and TRBJ2-7, the full variable domain is EAGVAQSPRYKIIEKRQSVAFWCNPISGHATLYWYQQILGQGPKLLIQFQNNGVVDDSQLPKDRFSAERLKGVDSTLKIQPAKLEDSAVYLCASSLDGVLPYEQYFGPGTRLTVT.

V and J are TRBV28 and TRBJ1-1; possible D gene TRBD1, 5 bases. The CDR3 covers 15 residues. Germline CDR1 and CDR2: MDHEN and SYDVKM. The V gene lost 1 base and the J gene lost 1 base, with 10 bases spanning the gap. The CDR3 region is CASSLLETANTEAFF. The CDR3 nucleotides are TGTGCCAGCAGTTTATTGGAGACAGCGAACACTGAAGCTTTCTTT.

This clonotype was counted a few times. The DNA of the CDR3 is TGCGCCAGCAGCCAAGATGGGGCAGGCGGAAACACCATATATTTT. Amino acids: CASSQDGAGGNTIYF. The gene calls are TRBV4-1 and TRBJ1-3, with TRBD1 as a possible D gene (5 bases). The CDR3 extends over 15 amino acids. Germline values: CDR1 MGHRA, CDR2 YSYEKL. Deletions cut 0 bases from V and 4 bases from J, with 10 bases between.

The V call is TRBV24-1, the J call TRBJ2-5, with TRBD1 identical over 7 bases. V dropped 9 bases and J dropped 4; count of bases not matched to a gene: 10. The germline V gene encodes CDR1 KGHDR and CDR2 SFDVKD. This CDR3 comprises 14 residues. The CDR3 bases are TGTGCCACCCAACAGGGGCCGAGGGGAGAGACCCAGTACTTC. Translating gives CATQQGPRGETQYF.

Only a few counts were recorded for this clonotype. The chain employs TRBV3-1 and TRBJ1-1; TRBD1 aligns across 10 bases. The V segment lost 4 bases and the J segment 2 bases; nucleotides outside the gene matches: 10. In germline, CDR1 is LGHDT, CDR2 YNNKEL (reference sequence). This CDR3 is 17 amino acids long. The CDR3 spells CASSPHPGQGVNTEAFF. The CDR3 DNA is TGTGCCAGCAGCCCCCACCCCGGACAGGGGGTTAACACTGAAGCTTTCTTT. Drawing the rest from reference TRBV3-1 and TRBJ1-1, the complete variable domain is DTAVSQTPKYLVTQMGNDKSIKCEQNLGHDTMYWYKQDSKKFLKIMFSYNNKELIINETVPNRFSPKSPDKAHLNLHINSLELGDSAVYFCASSPHPGQGVNTEAFFGQGTRLTVV.

This clonotype was detected ten times or more. The genes are TRBV5-1 and TRBJ2-7, with no clear D. The CDR3 runs to 14 residues. Trimming took off 4 bases at V and 0 bases at J, with 11 bases between the two ends. The V gene's germline CDR1 is SGHRS and CDR2 YFSETQ. This CDR3 is CASSQRSNSYEQYF. In nucleotides, the CDR3 is TGCGCCAGCAGCCAACGGTCCAACTCCTACGAGCAGTACTTC. Full variable domain (missing parts from reference TRBV5-1 and TRBJ2-7): KAGVTQTPRYLIKTRGQQVTLSCSPISGHRSVSWYQQTPGQGLQFLFEYFSETQRNKGNFPGRFSGRQFSNSRSEMNVSTLELGDSALYLCASSQRSNSYEQYFGPGTRLTVT.

This clonotype was seen repeatedly, ten times or more. V usage is TRBV5-6 and J usage is TRBJ1-6; 9 bases are shared with TRBD1. Germline CDR1 SGHDT, CDR2 YYEEEE. This CDR3 has 14 amino acids. V was clipped by 4 bases and J by 9 bases; unmatched bases: 5. CDR3: CASSKDRGVSPLHF. Written as DNA, the CDR3 is TGTGCCAGCAGCAAGGACAGGGGAGTTTCACCCCTCCACTTT.

V usage is TRBV11-3 and J usage is TRBJ1-1, with TRBD1 identical over 7 bases. V was clipped by 6 bases and J by 2 bases; unmatched bases: 6. The CDR3 is made up of 14 amino acids. Germline V lookup: CDR1 SGHNT, CDR2 YENEEA. CDR3 DNA: TGTGCCAGCAGTATGACAGGGATTAACACTGAAGCTTTCTTT. This gives the protein CASSMTGINTEAFF.

This clonotype was counted at least ten times. The chain is built from TRBV6-5 and TRBJ1-3; D is unclear. The CDR3 is 15 amino acids. Trimming took off 4 bases at V and 4 bases at J, with 14 bases between the two ends. The V gene's germline CDR1 is MNHEY and CDR2 SVGAGI. For the CDR3, the DNA is TGTGCCAGCAGTTCAGACCGGCGAGGAGGAAACACCATATATTTT. Encoded protein: CASSSDRRGGNTIYF.

V is TRBV19 and J is TRBJ1-5; the match to TRBD1 covers 8 bases. Germline assignment: CDR1 LNHDA and CDR2 SQIVND (reference sequence). Germline trimming cut 5 bases from V and 0 bases from J; bases unmatched to any gene: 9. This CDR3 region has 17 residues. CDR3 sequence (DNA): TGTGCCAGTAGTCCCAAGACAGGGGTTTATAGCAATCAGCCCCAGCATTTT. Residues: CASSPKTGVYSNQPQHF.

This clonotype has just one count. The gene calls are TRBV7-9 and TRBJ2-5; the D gene is possibly TRBD1 (5 bases). CDR1 is SEHNR and CDR2 is FQNEAQ in the germline V gene (reference sequence). This CDR3 comprises 15 residues. Trimming stripped 4 bases from V and 1 base from J, with 13 bases between. CDR3 nucleotides: TGTGCCAGCAGCTCCCCCTTACAGGTCCAAGAGACCCAGTACTTC. Encoded protein: CASSSPLQVQETQYF.

This clonotype showed up just a few times. This sequence joins TRBV5-1 and TRBJ2-5; 7 bases map to TRBD2. V shed 3 bases and J 4 bases; nucleotides not matched to a gene: 6. This CDR3 has 14 amino acids. Germline CDR1 and CDR2: SGHRS and YFSETQ. CDR3 in amino acids: CASSSGGRVETQYF. The CDR3 DNA follows: TGCGCCAGCAGCTCCGGTGGGAGGGTAGAGACCCAGTACTTC.

This clonotype was seen many times. In DNA form, the CDR3 reads TGTGCCAGTATGAGTTCGGCGGGGGGAACCTACGAGCAGTACTTC. It specifies CASMSSAGGTYEQYF. The chain employs TRBV6-1 and TRBJ2-7; 8 positions match TRBD2. Trimming cost V 9 bases and J 2 bases; bases outside gene matches: 12. The CDR3 extends over 15 amino acids. Germline V gene lookup returns CDR1 MNHNS and CDR2 SASEGT.

In this sample, this clonotype turned up many times. This rearrangement joins TRBV7-3 to TRBJ1-1; D not certain. Trimming removed 5 bases from V and 2 bases from J, with 12 bases in between. Germline CDR1 is SGHTA and CDR2 is FQGTGA. The length of the CDR3 is 14 residues. CDR3 in amino acids: CASSPQLGNTEAFF. The CDR3 bases are TGTGCCAGCAGCCCTCAGTTGGGAAACACTGAAGCTTTCTTT.

This clonotype was counted at least ten times. This chain links TRBV28 with TRBJ2-6; TRBD1 matches at 7 bases. V was clipped by 6 bases and J by 4 bases; unmatched bases: 9. Germline V CDR1 and CDR2: MDHEN, SYDVKM. There are 16 residues in the CDR3. CDR3 in DNA: TGTGCCAGCAGGGACGACAGGGATCCCGGGGCCAACGTCCTGACTTTC. Amino acids: CASRDDRDPGANVLTF.

This clonotype was observed many times. The chain has TRBV9 and TRBJ1-2; D not certain. The CDR3 extends over 14 amino acids. Germline loops: CDR1 SGDLS, CDR2 YYNGEE. The V end was cut by 0 bases, the J end by 4 bases, with 10 bases between. CDR3 region: CASSVGAPGYGYTF. The CDR3 DNA sequence: TGTGCCAGCAGCGTAGGGGCGCCCGGCTATGGCTACACCTTC.

This clonotype was observed many times. The V and J genes are TRBV13 and TRBJ2-7; D perhaps matches TRBD1 (6 bases). The CDR3 loop spans 15 amino acids. V lost 5 bases and J lost 0, with 14 bases in between. The germline V gene encodes CDR1 PRHDT and CDR2 FYEKMQ (reference sequence). CDR3 loop: CASSAGTLTSYEQYF. CDR3 nucleotide sequence: TGTGCCAGCAGCGCCGGGACACTTACCTCCTACGAGCAGTACTTC. The whole variable domain, filled in from reference TRBV13 and TRBJ2-7, reads AAGVIQSPRHLIKEKRETATLKCYPIPRHDTVYWYQQGPGQDPQFLISFYEKMQSDKGSIPDRFSAQQFSDYHSELNMSSLELGDSALYFCASSAGTLTSYEQYFGPGTRLTVT.

The chain joins TRBV29-1 to TRBJ2-7; TRBD1 is a possible D gene (5 bases). The V gene lost 0 bases and the J gene lost 4 bases, with 13 bases spanning the gap. CDR1 and CDR2 (germline): SQVTM, ANQGSEA. This CDR3 has 14 residues. CDR3 region: CSVEEDSSGYEQYF. The CDR3 nucleotides are TGCAGCGTTGAAGAAGATTCCTCAGGGTACGAGCAGTACTTC.

The table lists this clonotype with a few counts. The CDR3 nucleotides read TGTGCCAGCTCACTCCGCCAAGGAAGGGCGGGCACTGAAGCTTTCTTT. It is translated as CASSLRQGRAGTEAFF. This chain connects TRBV18 to TRBJ1-1; no firm D call. Trimming took off 4 bases at V and 4 bases at J, with 19 bases between the two ends. CDR3 size: 16 residues. Germline V gene data show CDR1 as KGHSH and CDR2 as LQKENI.

This clonotype was observed many times. This chain joins TRBV11-2 and TRBJ2-7, with D unresolved. Germline lookup yields CDR1 SGHAT and CDR2 FQNNGV. The CDR3 is 13 amino acids. The germline V and J ends were trimmed by 3 bases and 6 bases, with 12 bases remaining between them. The CDR3 is CASSFPGVAEQYF. CDR3 nucleotide sequence: TGTGCCAGCAGCTTCCCAGGAGTTGCCGAGCAGTACTTC.